The 24 T cell receptor beta chains given below trace back to one sample, sequenced in a study of identical twins. TCRdb ran MiXCR on the 5' RACE reads and lists one entry per CDR3 protein. The sample lists around 250,000 distinct CDR3 sequences, approximately 12% occurring once. The data were also submitted as part of a second study, on yellow fever vaccine responses in identical twins.

Material for sequencing was memory (CD45RO+) T cells sorted from blood. Receptors were obtained from a woman in her late teens or twenties in good health.

The chain couples TRBV6-1 to TRBJ2-1; the match to TRBD2 covers 10 bases. CDR1 and CDR2 (germline): MNHNS, SASEGT. The CDR3 spans 15 residues. The junction had 8 bases not matched to a gene; V was cut back by 4 bases and J by 8 bases. The CDR3 loop is CASSASSGGSYEQFF. In nucleotides, the CDR3 is TGTGCCAGCAGTGCCTCTAGCGGGGGATCATATGAGCAGTTCTTC.

This clonotype was seen at least ten times. The chain carries TRBV7-9 and TRBJ2-2, with D possibly TRBD1 on 6 matching bases. Trimming took 5 bases from V and 3 from J, leaving 16 bases between them. Germline V gene sequence: CDR1 SEHNR, CDR2 FQNEAQ (reference sequence). This CDR3 has 16 residues. CDR3 DNA: TGTGCCAGCAGCCCTCCCGGGACACACTACACCGGGGAGCTGTTTTTT. Amino acids: CASSPPGTHYTGELFF.

The chain couples TRBV6-1 to TRBJ2-1; no clear D. The V and J ends lost 0 bases and 9 bases respectively, with 9 bases between them. This CDR3 has 13 amino acids. The germline CDR1 and CDR2 sequences are MNHNS and SASEGT. CDR3: CASSEAGSFEQFF. CDR3 nucleotide sequence: TGTGCCAGCAGTGAAGCTGGATCTTTTGAGCAGTTCTTC.

The chain combines TRBV4-1 with TRBJ1-2; the D gene is possibly TRBD1 (6 bases). This CDR3 has 17 residues. Germline V CDR1 and CDR2: MGHRA, YSYEKL. The V end was cut by 1 base, the J end by 4 bases, with 19 bases between. This chain's CDR3 is CASSQVQGSQLPYGYTF. The CDR3 bases are TGCGCCAGCAGCCAAGTACAGGGTTCTCAACTACCCTATGGCTACACCTTC.

The chain joins TRBV7-8 to TRBJ2-7, with TRBD1 matching over 8 bases. CDR3 length: 14 amino acids. Germline-derived CDR1 and CDR2 are SGHVS and FQNEAQ. Unmatched junction bases numbered 8, after V lost 9 bases and J lost 1 base. CDR3 amino acids: CASLQGAGSYEQYF. DNA of the CDR3: TGTGCCAGTCTCCAGGGGGCAGGTTCCTACGAGCAGTACTTC.

In the case of this clonotype: A much larger clone differs from this one at a single base, so this may be a read error. In this CDR3 the conserved last residue, phenylalanine or tryptophan, is missing, so a read error is likely. CDR3 in amino acids: CSVVDRWSSYEQYY. CDR3 coding DNA: TGCAGCGTCGTAGACAGGTGGAGCTCCTACGAGCAGTACTAC. This rearrangement joins TRBV29-1 to TRBJ2-7; tentative D call: TRBD1 (6 bases). V shed 6 bases and J shed 0 bases, with 15 bases lying between them. The germline V gene has CDR1 SQVTM and CDR2 ANQGSEA. This CDR3 is built from 14 residues.

The V gene is TRBV5-1, the J gene TRBJ2-3; 8 bases are shared with TRBD2. This CDR3 spans 15 amino acids. V was clipped by 5 bases and J by 1 base; unmatched bases: 6. Germline lookup yields CDR1 SGHRS and CDR2 YFSETQ. The CDR3 sequence: CASRAGTSRTDTQYF. The CDR3 coding sequence is TGCGCCAGCAGAGCCGGGACTAGTCGCACAGATACGCAGTATTTT.

This rearrangement joins TRBV5-1 to TRBJ2-7; 7 bases are a match to TRBD1. This CDR3 has 15 amino acids. Germline loops: CDR1 SGHRS, CDR2 YFSETQ. J gave up 0 bases and V 1 base, and 4 bases lay outside the gene matches. The CDR3 DNA reads TGCGCCAGCAGCTTGAAGGGGGCGGACTCCTACGAGCAGTACTTC. The encoded protein is CASSLKGADSYEQYF.

This clonotype has ten or more counts. The chain recombines TRBV6-2 or TRBV6-3 with TRBJ1-5, with TRBD1 matching 8 bases. V shed 2 bases and J 2 bases; nucleotides not matched to a gene: 8. Germline lookup yields CDR1 MNHEY and CDR2 SVGEGT. The CDR3 has 17 amino acids. The CDR3 nucleotides read TGTGCCAGCAGTTACACGGCAGCGGACAGGGGCAATCAGCCCCAGCATTTT. Protein product: CASSYTAADRGNQPQHF.

This sequence joins TRBV7-2 and TRBJ2-1, with D possibly matching TRBD1 (6 bases). This CDR3 is 14 amino acids long. Trimming cost V 5 bases and J 6 bases, with 14 bases left between them. CDR1 is SGHTA and CDR2 is FQGNSA in the germline V gene. CDR3 DNA: TGTGCCAGCAGCCCCTCAGGGGCCTTCAATGAGCAGTTCTTC. Translation gives CASSPSGAFNEQFF. The full variable domain, in which reference TRBV7-2 and TRBJ2-1 provide the parts outside the CDR3, is GAGVSQSPSNKVTEKGKDVELRCDPISGHTALYWYRQSLGQGLEFLIYFQGNSAPDKSGLPSDRFSAERTGGSVSTLTIQRTQQEDSAVYLCASSPSGAFNEQFFGPGTRLTVL.

This clonotype was seen a handful of times. The CDR3 DNA is TGTGCCAGCTCACCACCGGGTACAGGGAAAAACATTCAGTACTTC. It encodes CASSPPGTGKNIQYF. The gene calls are TRBV18 and TRBJ2-4; D perhaps matches TRBD1 (6 bases). The germline V gene encodes CDR1 KGHSH and CDR2 LQKENI. CDR3 length: 15 amino acids. V was shortened by 0 bases and J by 4 bases, with 10 bases between the two germline ends.

This clonotype was counted only a few times. The chain uses TRBV5-1 and TRBJ2-3; D is unclear. CDR1 is SGHRS and CDR2 is YFSETQ in the germline V gene. The CDR3 is 15 amino acids. Trimming took off 3 bases at V and 5 bases at J, with 16 bases between the two ends. The CDR3 DNA reads TGCGCCAGCAGCTCCCTCGGGTCCGTCATAGATACGCAGTATTTT. It translates to CASSSLGSVIDTQYF.

The genes are TRBV6-2 or TRBV6-3 and TRBJ2-7; 7 bases fit TRBD1. The CDR3 spans 17 residues. With 4 bases clipped from V and 3 bases from J, the junction kept 15 bases outside the gene matches. The germline CDR1 and CDR2 sequences are MNHEY and SVGEGT. CDR3 sequence reads: CASSSRNRGPTHYEQYF. As DNA, the CDR3 is TGTGCCAGCAGTTCAAGAAACAGGGGTCCCACCCACTACGAGCAGTACTTC.

This clonotype was picked up a small number of times. J is TRBJ2-7 and V is TRBV12-5; 7 bases align to TRBD1. The germline gives CDR1 LGHNT, CDR2 FRNRAP. CDR3 length: 12 amino acids. V shed 5 bases, J shed 5 bases, and the junction held 3 bases outside the gene matches. The CDR3 nucleotides are TGTGCTAGTGGTCGGGACAGTAACGAGCAGTACTTC. This translates into CASGRDSNEQYF.

This clonotype was detected only a few times. The gene calls are TRBV20-1 and TRBJ1-5, with D possibly matching TRBD1 (5 bases). The germline gives CDR1 DFQATT, CDR2 SNEGSKA (reference sequence). The CDR3 is 15 residues long. V dropped 6 bases and J dropped 2 bases, with 17 bases sitting between them. CDR3 amino acids: CSAPLRGSGNQPQHF. CDR3 DNA: TGCAGTGCGCCCCTCCGGGGGTCGGGCAATCAGCCCCAGCATTTT.

The chain has TRBV20-1 and TRBJ1-1, with 7 bases identical to TRBD1. Germline lookup yields CDR1 DFQATT and CDR2 SNEGSKA (reference sequence). The J segment lost 1 base and the V segment lost 3 bases, leaving 11 bases of the junction unmatched. The CDR3 has 16 amino acids. The CDR3 DNA reads as TGCAGTGCTAGTAGCGCCGGAGGACAGGCGAACACTGAAGCTTTCTTT. This sequence encodes CSASSAGGQANTEAFF.

The V and J genes are TRBV30 and TRBJ1-6, with 7 bases that match TRBD1. The CDR3 runs 15 residues. Germline-derived CDR1 and CDR2 are GTSNPN and SVGIG (reference sequence). V was clipped by 3 bases and J by 6 bases; unmatched bases: 8. CDR3 sequence: CAWRRGREANSPLHF. Here the CDR3 DNA reads TGTGCCTGGAGGAGGGGGCGGGAAGCTAATTCACCCCTCCACTTT.

This chain links TRBV20-1 with TRBJ2-7; 10 bases are shared with TRBD2. V dropped 3 bases and J dropped 4; count of bases not matched to a gene: 9. Germline CDR1 is DFQATT and CDR2 is SNEGSKA (reference sequence). The CDR3 loop spans 15 amino acids. The CDR3 is CSASSLPSGSYEQYF. The CDR3 region has the DNA TGCAGTGCTAGCTCCCTCCCTAGCGGGAGTTACGAGCAGTACTTC.

This clonotype was found a few times. V usage is TRBV7-3 and J usage is TRBJ2-7; no definite D call. CDR1 and CDR2 (germline): SGHTA, FQGTGA. This CDR3 contains 13 residues. V dropped 5 bases and J dropped 6 bases, with 14 bases sitting between them. CDR3 protein: CASSVRLNGEQYF. The CDR3 nucleotides are TGTGCCAGCAGCGTTAGACTCAACGGCGAGCAGTACTTC.

This clonotype was observed a few times. For the CDR3, the DNA is TGTGCCACCAGTGATTTAACTAGCGGTAGCACAGATACGCAGTATTTT. Translating it yields CATSDLTSGSTDTQYF. The chain couples TRBV24-1 to TRBJ2-3; 8 bases line up with TRBD2. Germline CDR1 is KGHDR and CDR2 is SFDVKD. The length of the CDR3 is 16 residues. Trimming took 1 base from V and 0 from J; bases not matched to a gene: 2.

This chain joins TRBV5-4 and TRBJ2-1, with no clear D. CDR3 size: 12 residues. Per germline, CDR1 SGHNT and CDR2 YYREEE (reference sequence). The ends were cut back, 0 bases at V and 8 bases at J, with 6 bases in the middle. The CDR3 loop is CASSLDAYEQFF. CDR3 DNA sequence: TGTGCCAGCAGCTTGGACGCCTATGAGCAGTTCTTC.

This clonotype was seen a handful of times. The J gene is TRBJ2-5, the V gene TRBV20-1; 10 bases line up with TRBD2. The V and J ends lost 5 bases and 3 bases, in that order; junction bases with no gene match: 9. CDR3 length: 15 residues. Germline V gene data show CDR1 as DFQATT and CDR2 as SNEGSKA (reference sequence). The CDR3 DNA is TGCAGTGCTGGGGGCGGACTAGCGGCTAAAGAGACCCAGTACTTC. Residues: CSAGGGLAAKETQYF.

The CDR3 here is CSAPPDGPSEQYF. The CDR3, as DNA: TGCAGTGCGCCTCCGGACGGCCCCTCTGAGCAGTACTTC. The genes are TRBV20-1 and TRBJ2-7; D ambiguous. Germline V gene data show CDR1 as DFQATT and CDR2 as SNEGSKA (reference sequence). V shed 6 bases and J shed 7 bases, with 19 bases lying between them. The CDR3 extends over 13 amino acids.

CDR3 sequence: CASSSNSYEQYF. The CDR3 bases are TGCGCCAGCAGCAGCAACTCCTACGAGCAGTACTTC. The rearrangement uses TRBV5-1 and TRBJ2-7, with unresolved D. CDR1 is SGHRS, CDR2 YFSETQ, per germline. This CDR3 spans 12 amino acids. V was cut by 4 bases and J by 0 bases, with 5 bases left in between. The whole variable domain, remainder taken from reference TRBV5-1 and TRBJ2-7, is KAGVTQTPRYLIKTRGQQVTLSCSPISGHRSVSWYQQTPGQGLQFLFEYFSETQRNKGNFPGRFSGRQFSNSRSEMNVSTLELGDSALYLCASSSNSYEQYFGPGTRLTVT.